This T cell receptor (beta chain) was sequenced in a study of cytomegalovirus exposure and HLA in healthy donors. Turning to the study itself: Approximately 200 million T cells yielded around 120 million unique TCR beta sequences in earlier analysis. Overall study findings and caveats: The study listed under 200 cytomegalovirus-associated TCR beta chains. Later analysis identified about 17,000 TCR beta sequences associated with HLA alleles, using a false discovery rate threshold of 0.05. The authors later found HLA-associated TCR beta chains more clonally expanded than equally common others.

CDR1 MGHRA and CDR2 YSYEKL come from the germline V gene. This CDR3 is 17 amino acids long. The junction had 10 bases not matched to a gene; V was cut back by 0 bases and J by 5 bases. Remarks on this clone: Its antigen remains unidentified.

Vbeta (60) and Jbeta (13) primers were used in the PCR. Produced via immunoSEQ multiplex PCR; TCRdb's table is partial and in-frame only. This sample's table has tens of thousands of clones. The sample consisted of PBMCs. The J gene is TRBJ2-7, the V gene TRBV4-1, with 10 bases identical to TRBD2. The sequence came from a male donor in good health and CMV-seronegative. The CDR3 sequence is CASSQELAGGAADEQYF. In DNA form, the CDR3 reads TGCGCCAGCAGCCAAGAGTTAGCGGGGGGAGCAGCCGACGAGCAGTACTTC.